One and the same sample provided the 14 T cell receptor beta chains below, sequenced in a study of cytomegalovirus exposure and HLA in healthy donors. Primers included in the PCR were 60 Vbeta and 13 Jbeta primers. The assay was immunoSEQ multiplex PCR, and TCRdb's table has in-frame clones only and misses some. This sample's table reports about 75,000 clones. The sequencing input was PBMCs. These receptors were taken from a man in his forties in good health and CMV-seronegative.

The chain links TRBV29-1 to TRBJ1-1; 9 bases agree with TRBD1. Looked up from germline, CDR1 is SQVTM and CDR2 is ANQGSEA. V shed 2 bases, J shed 2 bases, and the junction held 6 bases outside the gene matches. The CDR3 is made up of 15 amino acids. CDR3: CSVESRTGVNTEAFF. Here the CDR3 DNA reads TGCAGCGTTGAATCCCGGACAGGGGTTAACACTGAAGCTTTCTTT.

This sequence joins TRBV29-1 and TRBJ2-1; 8 bases match TRBD2. With V trimmed by 3 bases and J by 10 bases, 5 bases remained unmatched. The CDR3 is 12 residues long. Germline lookup yields CDR1 SQVTM and CDR2 ANQGSEA. The DNA for the CDR3 is TGCAGCGTTGATCCGGGGGGGTTAGAGCAGTTCTTC. Translation gives CSVDPGGLEQFF.

J is TRBJ1-4 and V is TRBV2; D may be TRBD1 (6 bases). The CDR3 has 16 amino acids. Germline V gene data show CDR1 as SNHLY and CDR2 as FYNNEI. Trimming removed 5 bases at V and 0 bases at J, with 13 bases between. The CDR3 reads CASSSRQASTNEKLFF. Here the CDR3 DNA reads TGTGCCAGCAGTTCTAGACAGGCATCAACTAATGAAAAACTGTTTTTT.

The V call is TRBV6-5, the J call TRBJ2-7; 10 nucleotides agree with TRBD1. This CDR3 has 15 amino acids. Germline V gene lookup returns CDR1 MNHEY and CDR2 SVGAGI. V lost 4 bases to trimming and J lost 5 bases; unmatched junction nucleotides: 8. The CDR3 spells CASSSNRDRGHEQYF. Here the CDR3 DNA reads TGTGCCAGCAGTTCAAACCGGGACAGGGGCCACGAGCAGTACTTC.

The rearrangement joins TRBV5-8 to TRBJ1-3, with TRBD1 matching over 9 bases. CDR1 and CDR2 (germline): SGHTS, YDEGEE. CDR3 size: 14 residues. Trimming at V came to 4 bases and at J to 3 bases, leaving 2 bases not matched to a gene. In DNA form, the CDR3 reads TGTGCCAGCAGCCTGGGACAGGGTGGAAACACCATATATTTT. Translating it yields CASSLGQGGNTIYF.

The gene calls are TRBV27 and TRBJ2-7; D ambiguous. V shed 5 bases and J shed 0 bases, with 17 bases lying between them. Germline V CDR1 and CDR2: MNHEY, SMNVEV (reference sequence). The CDR3 sequence is 16 residues long. DNA of the CDR3: TGTGCCAGCAGTCCCGCCCCGCACAGAACCTCCTACGAGCAGTACTTC. Translating it yields CASSPAPHRTSYEQYF.

V and J are TRBV7-8 and TRBJ1-2; TRBD1 is a possible D gene (6 bases). Deletions cut 5 bases from V and 6 bases from J, with 13 bases between. The CDR3 has 13 residues. Germline CDR1 SGHVS, CDR2 FQNEAQ. Here the CDR3 DNA reads TGTGCCAGCAGCCTTAGGACAGCTGATGGCTACACCTTC. This codes for CASSLRTADGYTF.

The gene calls are TRBV5-1 and TRBJ2-3; D not resolved. Germline CDR1 is SGHRS and CDR2 is YFSETQ. V dropped 4 bases and J dropped 2 bases, with 5 bases sitting between them. The CDR3 has 12 amino acids. This CDR3 reads CASSEPTDTQYF. CDR3 DNA sequence: TGCGCCAGCAGCGAGCCCACAGATACGCAGTATTTT.

This CDR3 reads CASSRELGTEAFF. As DNA, the CDR3 is TGTGCCAGCAGCAGGGAGTTGGGCACTGAAGCTTTCTTT. J is TRBJ1-1 and V is TRBV14; D is uncertain. This CDR3 is built from 13 residues. CDR1 SGHDN and CDR2 FVKESK come from the germline V gene. V lost 5 bases and J 4 bases, leaving 11 bases between the germline ends.

The chain joins TRBV6-1 to TRBJ1-5; 7 bases agree with TRBD1. The germline V gene has CDR1 MNHNS and CDR2 SASEGT. The CDR3 runs to 13 residues. With V trimmed by 4 bases and J by 5 bases, 2 bases remained unmatched. The CDR3 DNA reads TGTGCCAGCAGTGGAGACAGGGATCAGCCCCAGCATTTT. This codes for CASSGDRDQPQHF.

The V gene is TRBV10-3, the J gene TRBJ2-3; D remains unclear. The CDR3 has 11 amino acids. Trimming took 7 bases from V and 4 from J, leaving 6 bases between them. Germline lookup yields CDR1 ENHRY and CDR2 SYGVKD. Written as DNA, the CDR3 is TGTGCCATCAAACGGTCAGATACGCAGTATTTT. Translating gives CAIKRSDTQYF.

V and J are TRBV18 and TRBJ1-1; the match to TRBD1 covers 7 bases. V lost 3 bases, J lost 6 bases, and 4 bases stayed unmatched. Germline values: CDR1 KGHSH, CDR2 LQKENI. The CDR3 spans 13 residues. Written as DNA, the CDR3 is TGTGCCAGCTCACCGCGGGACAGAGCTGAAGCTTTCTTT. It translates to CASSPRDRAEAFF.

The chain uses TRBV6-7 and TRBJ2-3, with TRBD2 matching over 12 bases. TRBV6-7 is sorted into the ORF group, with uncertain function. The CDR3 has 16 residues. J lost 2 bases, V lost 7 bases, and 7 bases had no gene match. The CDR3 bases are TGTGCCAGCATACATCTAGCGGGGGGGAACACAGATACGCAGTATTTT. Its translation: CASIHLAGGNTDTQYF.

The V call is TRBV2, the J call TRBJ1-6, with 7 bases identical to TRBD1. The length of the CDR3 is 14 residues. CDR1 is SNHLY and CDR2 is FYNNEI in the germline V gene. V lost 7 bases, J lost 8 bases, and 8 bases stayed unmatched. DNA of the CDR3: TGTGCCAGCAACCCGGGACAGAGAGATTCACCCCTCCACTTT. This gives the protein CASNPGQRDSPLHF.